A selection of T cell receptor beta chains follows, all from one sample in a study of shared clonotypes between healthy human individuals. Sequencing was performed with immunoSEQ multiplex PCR; in TCRdb, only in-frame clones are kept and a portion is missing. The repertoire holds approximately 740,000 clones, with over 90% as singletons. Sequencing used naive CD8+ T cells sorted from blood. The receptor set was obtained from a man aged 25 to 40 in good health. Each CDR3 is given with its conserved first and last residue. Each record gives: clone size, V gene, J gene, D gene, CDR3 DNA, CDR3 protein. D genes are given only for firm matches. Only some rows state a clone size, as once, few, many or a class for expanded clones.

abundance: -; v_gene: TRBV7-9; j_gene: TRBJ1-2; d_gene: -; CDR3nt: TGTGCCAGCAGCTCCGATGGACAGAACTATGGCTACACCTTC; CDR3aa: CASSSDGQNYGYTF
abundance: few; v_gene: TRBV14; j_gene: TRBJ2-1; d_gene: -; CDR3nt: TGTGCCAGCAGCCAAGGACAGGAGCAGTTCTTC; CDR3aa: CASSQGQEQFF
abundance: -; v_gene: TRBV15; j_gene: TRBJ2-1; d_gene: -; CDR3nt: TGTGCCATCGGGGGCGCCTTCAATGAGCAGTTCTTC; CDR3aa: CAIGGAFNEQFF
abundance: -; v_gene: TRBV10-3; j_gene: TRBJ2-3; d_gene: -; CDR3nt: TGTGCCATCAGTGAGCCACCTCCAGGCACAGATACGCAGTATTTT; CDR3aa: CAISEPPPGTDTQYF
abundance: -; v_gene: TRBV4-2; j_gene: TRBJ1-1; d_gene: -; CDR3nt: TGTGCCAGCAGTTTCCGTGGCTCGGACACTGAAGCTTTCTTT; CDR3aa: CASSFRGSDTEAFF
abundance: -; v_gene: TRBV2; j_gene: TRBJ1-5; d_gene: -; CDR3nt: TGTGCCAGCAGTGAAGGACGGGGGAATCAGCCCCAGCATTTT; CDR3aa: CASSEGRGNQPQHF
abundance: -; v_gene: TRBV28; j_gene: TRBJ1-2; d_gene: -; CDR3nt: TGTGCCAGCAGTTTGTGGAAGGATCCTAAGGGGACATATGGCTACACCTTC; CDR3aa: CASSLWKDPKGTYGYTF
abundance: -; v_gene: TRBV5-1; j_gene: TRBJ2-1; d_gene: TRBD2; CDR3nt: TGCGCCAGCAGTGGCGGGGGACCTTACAATGAGCAGTTCTTC; CDR3aa: CASSGGGPYNEQFF
abundance: -; v_gene: TRBV5-4; j_gene: TRBJ2-7; d_gene: TRBD2; CDR3nt: TGTGCCAGCCATCCAGCGGGAATAGAGCAGTACTTC; CDR3aa: CASHPAGIEQYF
abundance: -; v_gene: TRBV5-6; j_gene: TRBJ1-2; d_gene: TRBD1; CDR3nt: TGTGCCAGCAGCGCTCGCTTCGGGACAGGGGAGGCAAGGGGCTACACCTTC; CDR3aa: CASSARFGTGEARGYTF
abundance: -; v_gene: TRBV27; j_gene: TRBJ1-2; d_gene: -; CDR3nt: TGTGCCAGCAGTTTATCGTGGGGAAGTGGCTACACCTTC; CDR3aa: CASSLSWGSGYTF
abundance: -; v_gene: TRBV5-4; j_gene: TRBJ2-1; d_gene: TRBD2; CDR3nt: TGTGCCAGCAGCCCCGGACTAGCTTCCAATGAGCAGTTCTTC; CDR3aa: CASSPGLASNEQFF
abundance: once; v_gene: TRBV27; j_gene: TRBJ2-7; d_gene: -; CDR3nt: TGTGCCAGCAGTATGGGGAACAGGGTCTACGAGCAGTACTTC; CDR3aa: CASSMGNRVYEQYF
abundance: -; v_gene: TRBV6-1; j_gene: TRBJ2-3; d_gene: TRBD1; CDR3nt: TGTGCCAGCTCAGCAAGAGACAGGGCATCAGATACGCAGTATTTT; CDR3aa: CASSARDRASDTQYF
abundance: -; v_gene: TRBV4-2; j_gene: TRBJ2-1; d_gene: -; CDR3nt: TGTGCCAGCAGCCAAGAACGGGGGCTCAATGAGCAGTTCTTC; CDR3aa: CASSQERGLNEQFF
abundance: -; v_gene: TRBV5-1; j_gene: TRBJ2-1; d_gene: -; CDR3nt: TGCGCCAGCAGCTTGCGTGACAGAGTTTACAATGAGCAGTTCTTC; CDR3aa: CASSLRDRVYNEQFF
abundance: -; v_gene: TRBV5-8; j_gene: TRBJ2-3; d_gene: TRBD2; CDR3nt: TGTGCCAGCAACCCGGGACTAGCGGACACAGATACGCAGTATTTT; CDR3aa: CASNPGLADTDTQYF
abundance: -; v_gene: TRBV13; j_gene: TRBJ2-2; d_gene: -; CDR3nt: TGTGCCAGCAGCTTAGGGGCAGGGTGGACCGGGGAGCTGTTTTTT; CDR3aa: CASSLGAGWTGELFF
abundance: -; v_gene: TRBV10-2; j_gene: TRBJ2-7; d_gene: -; CDR3nt: TGCGCCAGCAGTGAGGGTTTAGAGAACTACGAGCAGTACTTC; CDR3aa: CASSEGLENYEQYF
abundance: -; v_gene: TRBV28; j_gene: TRBJ2-3; d_gene: -; CDR3nt: TGTGCCAGCACCCTTGGAGGGCTTGAGGATACGCAGTATTTT; CDR3aa: CASTLGGLEDTQYF
abundance: -; v_gene: TRBV4-3; j_gene: TRBJ2-1; d_gene: -; CDR3nt: TGCGCCAGCAGACTATATCAGGTGGAGGACTCCTACAATGAGCAGTTCTTC; CDR3aa: CASRLYQVEDSYNEQFF
abundance: -; v_gene: TRBV2; j_gene: TRBJ2-3; d_gene: -; CDR3nt: TGTGCCAGCAGTGAGGGGCTCTCCCGGGGCACAGATACGCAGTATTTT; CDR3aa: CASSEGLSRGTDTQYF
abundance: -; v_gene: TRBV18; j_gene: TRBJ2-1; d_gene: TRBD2; CDR3nt: TGTGCCAGCTCACCTGGACTAGCGGAATTCTACAATGAGCAGTTCTTC; CDR3aa: CASSPGLAEFYNEQFF
abundance: -; v_gene: TRBV19; j_gene: TRBJ1-5; d_gene: -; CDR3nt: TGTGCCAGTATCCGAGGGCCCCAGCCCCAGCATTTT; CDR3aa: CASIRGPQPQHF
abundance: -; v_gene: TRBV9; j_gene: TRBJ2-3; d_gene: -; CDR3nt: TGTGCCAGCAGCTCAAGCGGACTCCGGGATACGCAGTATTTT; CDR3aa: CASSSSGLRDTQYF
abundance: -; v_gene: TRBV28; j_gene: TRBJ2-1; d_gene: TRBD2; CDR3nt: TGTGCCAGCAGTTTACTCGTCAGACTAGCGGGAGGCAATGAGCAGTTCTTC; CDR3aa: CASSLLVRLAGGNEQFF
abundance: -; v_gene: TRBV7-9; j_gene: TRBJ1-2; d_gene: -; CDR3nt: TGTGCCAGCAGCCCCCCGGAAGCCTTGACTAACTATGGCTACACCTTC; CDR3aa: CASSPPEALTNYGYTF
abundance: -; v_gene: TRBV9; j_gene: TRBJ2-3; d_gene: -; CDR3nt: TGTGCCAGCAGCGTCGGGGATCTTGGACTCAACACAGATACGCAGTATTTT; CDR3aa: CASSVGDLGLNTDTQYF